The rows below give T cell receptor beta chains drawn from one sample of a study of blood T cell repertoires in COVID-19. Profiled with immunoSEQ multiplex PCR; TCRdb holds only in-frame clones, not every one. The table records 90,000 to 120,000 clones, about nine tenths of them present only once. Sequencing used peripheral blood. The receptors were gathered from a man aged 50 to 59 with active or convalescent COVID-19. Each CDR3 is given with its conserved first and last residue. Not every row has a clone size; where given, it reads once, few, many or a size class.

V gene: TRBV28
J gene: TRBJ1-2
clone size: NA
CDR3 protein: CASSSPGQTYGYTF

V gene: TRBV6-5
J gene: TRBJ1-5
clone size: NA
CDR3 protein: CASSAPDRGLRPQHF

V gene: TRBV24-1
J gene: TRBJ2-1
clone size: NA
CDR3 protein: CATTNSNYNEQFF

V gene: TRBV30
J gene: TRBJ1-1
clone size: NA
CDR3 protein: CAWRDSGDTEAFF

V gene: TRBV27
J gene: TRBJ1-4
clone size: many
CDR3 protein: CASSLSHGFYEKLFF

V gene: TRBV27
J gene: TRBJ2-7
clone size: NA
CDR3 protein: CASSHGQGAYEQYF

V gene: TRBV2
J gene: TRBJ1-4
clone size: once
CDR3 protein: CASSQNSRNNEKLFF

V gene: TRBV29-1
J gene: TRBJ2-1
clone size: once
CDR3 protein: CSAPGASGSSYNEQFF

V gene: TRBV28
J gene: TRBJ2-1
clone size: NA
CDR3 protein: CASSPPGLAGIAAQFF

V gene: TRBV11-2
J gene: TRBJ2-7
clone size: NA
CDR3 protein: CASSQGLAGTVEQYF

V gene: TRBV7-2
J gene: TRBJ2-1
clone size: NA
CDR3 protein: CASSPSRGTHNEQFF

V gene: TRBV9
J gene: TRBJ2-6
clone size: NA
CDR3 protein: CASSVGRATLAQSGANVLTF

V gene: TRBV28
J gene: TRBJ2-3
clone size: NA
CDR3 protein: CASRQALTDTQYF

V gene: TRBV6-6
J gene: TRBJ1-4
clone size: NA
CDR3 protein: CASSYFYREKGFF

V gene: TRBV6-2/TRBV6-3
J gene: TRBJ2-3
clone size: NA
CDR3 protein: CASSYPPGQGTDTQYF

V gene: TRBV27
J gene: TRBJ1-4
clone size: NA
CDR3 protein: CASSSRAANEKLFF

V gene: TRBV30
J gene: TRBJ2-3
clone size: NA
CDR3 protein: CARGGGADTQYF

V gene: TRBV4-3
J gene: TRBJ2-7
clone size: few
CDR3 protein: CASSQGTLSYEQYF

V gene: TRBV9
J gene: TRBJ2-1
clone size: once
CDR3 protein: CASSALGGYNEQFF

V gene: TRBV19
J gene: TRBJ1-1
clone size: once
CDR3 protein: CASSYTLNTEAFF

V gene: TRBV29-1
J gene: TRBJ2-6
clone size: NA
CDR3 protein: CSVATSGANVLTF

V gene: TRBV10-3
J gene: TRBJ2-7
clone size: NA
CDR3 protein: CATRDRAAYEQYF

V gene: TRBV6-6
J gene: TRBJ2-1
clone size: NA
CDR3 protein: CASKLGDRYNEQFF

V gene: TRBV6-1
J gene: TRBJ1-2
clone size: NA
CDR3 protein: CASSDIGQGKADGYTF

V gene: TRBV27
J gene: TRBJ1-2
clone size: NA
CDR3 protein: CASSLNNRGRVGYTF

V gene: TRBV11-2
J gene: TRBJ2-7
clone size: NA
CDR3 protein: CASSSGSSSGNLYEQYF

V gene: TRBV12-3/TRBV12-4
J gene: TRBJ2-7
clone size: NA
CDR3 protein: CASSLTGGYEQYF

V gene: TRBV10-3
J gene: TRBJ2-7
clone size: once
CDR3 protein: CAIKAGQDNYEQYF

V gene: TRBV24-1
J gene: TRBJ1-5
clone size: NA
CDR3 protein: CATSDYSWGRGEDSNQPQHF

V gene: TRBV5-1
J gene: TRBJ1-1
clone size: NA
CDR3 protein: CASSNPGQRNTEAFF

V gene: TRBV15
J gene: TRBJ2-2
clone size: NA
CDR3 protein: CATSRLTGELFF

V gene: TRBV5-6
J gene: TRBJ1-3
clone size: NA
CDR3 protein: CASSRPGTAGNTIYF

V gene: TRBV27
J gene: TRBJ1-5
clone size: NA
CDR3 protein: CASTQTALSNQPQHF

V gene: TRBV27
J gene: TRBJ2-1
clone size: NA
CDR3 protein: CASSSPGQGKQFF

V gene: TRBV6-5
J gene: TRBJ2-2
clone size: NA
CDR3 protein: CASSRQGANTGELFF

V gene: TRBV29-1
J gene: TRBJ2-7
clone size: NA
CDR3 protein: CSVAGRGNSYEQYF

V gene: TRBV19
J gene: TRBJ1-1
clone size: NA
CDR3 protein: CASSMQGPRNTEAFF

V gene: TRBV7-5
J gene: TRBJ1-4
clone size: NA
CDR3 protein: CARSLSTGQVEKLFF

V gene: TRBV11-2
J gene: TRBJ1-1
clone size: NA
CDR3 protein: CASSFGGGAIYTEAFF

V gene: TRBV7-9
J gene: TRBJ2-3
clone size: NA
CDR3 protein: CASSLDRGYTDTQYF

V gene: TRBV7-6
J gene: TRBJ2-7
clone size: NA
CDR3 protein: CASSLAQGRHEQYF

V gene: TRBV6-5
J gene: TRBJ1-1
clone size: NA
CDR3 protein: CASSPIKPGETEAFF

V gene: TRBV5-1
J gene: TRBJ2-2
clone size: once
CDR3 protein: CASSLGTGGEGELFF

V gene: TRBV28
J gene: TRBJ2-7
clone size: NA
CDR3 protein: CASRGADTSGSYEQYF

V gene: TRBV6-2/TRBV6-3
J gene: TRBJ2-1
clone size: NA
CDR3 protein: CASSLTSGIFNEQFF

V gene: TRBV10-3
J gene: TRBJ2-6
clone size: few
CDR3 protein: CAIRRHGSGANVLTF

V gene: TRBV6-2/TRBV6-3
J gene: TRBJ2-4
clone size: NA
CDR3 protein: CASSYHRTSGNGQYF

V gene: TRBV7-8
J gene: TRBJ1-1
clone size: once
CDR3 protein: CASSLTPLRGSGNTEAFF

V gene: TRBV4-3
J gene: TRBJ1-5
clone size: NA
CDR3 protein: CASSHGWGDSNQPQHF

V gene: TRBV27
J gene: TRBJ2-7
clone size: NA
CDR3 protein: CASSSYRDRGRMRTYEQYF

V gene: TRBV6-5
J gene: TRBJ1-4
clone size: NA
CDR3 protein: CASSYSGTDEKLFF

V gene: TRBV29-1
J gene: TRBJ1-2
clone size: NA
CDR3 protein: CSVEDPGTGGAYGYTF

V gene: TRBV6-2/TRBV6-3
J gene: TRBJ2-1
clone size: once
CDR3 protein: CASSYERTYNEQFF